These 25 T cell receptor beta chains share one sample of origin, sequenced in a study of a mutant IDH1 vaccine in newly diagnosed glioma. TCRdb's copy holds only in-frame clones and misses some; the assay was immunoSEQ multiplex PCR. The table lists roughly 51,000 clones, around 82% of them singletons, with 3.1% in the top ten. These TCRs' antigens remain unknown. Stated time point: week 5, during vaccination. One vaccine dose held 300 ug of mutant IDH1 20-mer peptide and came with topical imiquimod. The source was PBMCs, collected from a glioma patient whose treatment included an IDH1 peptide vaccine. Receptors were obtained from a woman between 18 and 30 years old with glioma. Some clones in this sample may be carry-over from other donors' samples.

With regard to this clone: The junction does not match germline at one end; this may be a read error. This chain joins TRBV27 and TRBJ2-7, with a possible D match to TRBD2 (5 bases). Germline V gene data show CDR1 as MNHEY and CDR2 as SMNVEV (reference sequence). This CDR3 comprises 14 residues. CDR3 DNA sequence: TGTGCCAGCAGTTCCACGGGAAGATCCTGCGAGCAGTACTTC. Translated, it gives CASSSTGRSCEQYF.

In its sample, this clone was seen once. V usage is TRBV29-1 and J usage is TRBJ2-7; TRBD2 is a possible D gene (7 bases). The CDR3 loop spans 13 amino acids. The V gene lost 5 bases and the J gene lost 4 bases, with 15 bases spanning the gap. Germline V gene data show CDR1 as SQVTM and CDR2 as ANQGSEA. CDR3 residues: CSVLREGGYEQYF. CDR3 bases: TGCAGCGTTCTCAGGGAGGGGGGGTACGAGCAGTACTTC.

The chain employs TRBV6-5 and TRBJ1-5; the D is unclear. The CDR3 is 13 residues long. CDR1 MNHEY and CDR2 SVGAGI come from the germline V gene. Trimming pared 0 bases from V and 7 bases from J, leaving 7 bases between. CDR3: CASSYSIEQPQHF. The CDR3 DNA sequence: TGTGCCAGCAGTTACTCGATAGAACAGCCCCAGCATTTT.

CDR3 sequence reads: CASSPGTSSLSNTGELFF. CDR3 nucleotide sequence: TGTGCCAGCAGCCCAGGGACTAGCTCCCTTTCGAACACCGGGGAGCTGTTTTTT. The chain links TRBV5-4 to TRBJ2-2; 9 bases match TRBD2. Germline V gives CDR1 SGHNT, CDR2 YYREEE (reference sequence). There are 18 residues in the CDR3. V gave up 4 bases and J gave up 0 bases; unmatched junction bases: 10.

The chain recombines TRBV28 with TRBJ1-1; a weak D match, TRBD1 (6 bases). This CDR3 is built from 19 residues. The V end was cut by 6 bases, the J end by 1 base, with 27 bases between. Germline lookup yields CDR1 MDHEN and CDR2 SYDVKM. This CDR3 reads CASSRADSWGRVRNTEAFF. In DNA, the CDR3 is TGTGCCAGCAGCCGGGCGGACAGTTGGGGTCGGGTACGGAACACTGAAGCTTTCTTT.

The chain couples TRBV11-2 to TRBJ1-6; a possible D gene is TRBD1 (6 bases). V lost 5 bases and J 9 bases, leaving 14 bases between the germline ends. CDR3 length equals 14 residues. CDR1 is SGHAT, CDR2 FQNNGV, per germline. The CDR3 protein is CASSRYRAGSPLHF. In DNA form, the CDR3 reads TGTGCCAGCAGCCGCTACAGGGCAGGTTCACCCCTCCACTTT.

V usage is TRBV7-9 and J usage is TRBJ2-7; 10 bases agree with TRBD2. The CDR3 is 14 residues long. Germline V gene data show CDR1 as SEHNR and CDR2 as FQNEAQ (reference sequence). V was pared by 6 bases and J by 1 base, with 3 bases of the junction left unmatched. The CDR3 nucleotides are TGTGCCAGCAGAAATAGCGGGGGGTCCTACGAGCAGTACTTC. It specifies CASRNSGGSYEQYF.

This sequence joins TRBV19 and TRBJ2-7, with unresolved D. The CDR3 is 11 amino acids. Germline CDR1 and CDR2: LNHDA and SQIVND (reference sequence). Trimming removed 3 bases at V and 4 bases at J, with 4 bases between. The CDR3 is CASSMGYEQYF. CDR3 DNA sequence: TGTGCCAGTAGTATGGGGTACGAGCAGTACTTC.

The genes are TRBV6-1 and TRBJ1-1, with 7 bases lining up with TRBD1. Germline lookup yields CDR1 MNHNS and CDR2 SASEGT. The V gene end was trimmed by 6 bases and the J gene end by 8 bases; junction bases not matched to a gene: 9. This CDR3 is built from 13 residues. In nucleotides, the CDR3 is TGTGCCAGCAGGCCGACAGGGTCGGGAGAAGCTTTCTTT. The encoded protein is CASRPTGSGEAFF.

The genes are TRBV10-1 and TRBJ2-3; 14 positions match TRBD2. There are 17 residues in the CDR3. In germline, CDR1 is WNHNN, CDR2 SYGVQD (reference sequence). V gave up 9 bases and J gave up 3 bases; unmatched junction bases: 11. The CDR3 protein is CARGSRLAGGVTDTQYF. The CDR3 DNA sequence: TGCGCCAGGGGATCCAGACTAGCGGGAGGGGTAACAGATACGCAGTATTTT.

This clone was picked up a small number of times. CDR3 protein: CASSPRAGRGAEAFF. The CDR3 DNA reads TGTGCCAGCAGCCCCCGTGCGGGACGAGGGGCTGAAGCTTTCTTT. The gene calls are TRBV14 and TRBJ1-1, with D tentatively TRBD1 (5 bases). There are 15 residues in the CDR3. CDR1 and CDR2 from the germline V gene are SGHDN and FVKESK. Trimming took off 4 bases at V and 6 bases at J, with 18 bases between the two ends.

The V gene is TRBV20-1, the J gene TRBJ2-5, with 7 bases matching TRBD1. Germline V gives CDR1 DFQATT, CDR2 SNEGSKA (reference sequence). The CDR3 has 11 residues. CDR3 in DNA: TGCAGAGAAGACAGGGTGGAGACCCAGTACTTC. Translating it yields CREDRVETQYF.

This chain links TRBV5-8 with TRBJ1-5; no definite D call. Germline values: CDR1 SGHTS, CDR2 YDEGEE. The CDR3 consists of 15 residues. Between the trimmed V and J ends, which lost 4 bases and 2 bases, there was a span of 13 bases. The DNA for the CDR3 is TGTGCCAGCAGCGACCTGGGAATGGGCAATCAGCCCCAGCATTTT. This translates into CASSDLGMGNQPQHF.

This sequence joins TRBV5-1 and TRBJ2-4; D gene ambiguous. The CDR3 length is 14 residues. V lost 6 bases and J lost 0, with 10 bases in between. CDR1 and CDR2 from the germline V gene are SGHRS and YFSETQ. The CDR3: CASMLEIAKNIQYF. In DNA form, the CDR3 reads TGCGCCAGCATGTTGGAGATAGCCAAAAACATTCAGTACTTC.

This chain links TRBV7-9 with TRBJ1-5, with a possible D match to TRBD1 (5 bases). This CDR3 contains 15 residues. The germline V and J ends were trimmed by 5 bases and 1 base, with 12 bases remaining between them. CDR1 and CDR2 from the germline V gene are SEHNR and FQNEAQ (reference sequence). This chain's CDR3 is CASSPAGVSNQPQHF. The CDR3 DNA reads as TGTGCCAGCAGCCCGGCGGGGGTCAGCAATCAGCCCCAGCATTTT.

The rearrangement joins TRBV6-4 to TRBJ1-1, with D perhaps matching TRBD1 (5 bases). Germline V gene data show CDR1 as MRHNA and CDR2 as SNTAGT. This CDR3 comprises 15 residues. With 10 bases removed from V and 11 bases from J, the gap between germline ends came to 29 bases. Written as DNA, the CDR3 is TGTGCCACCCGCGAGTCTGGGGACGAATGGACCGGGGCTTTCTTT. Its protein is CATRESGDEWTGAFF.

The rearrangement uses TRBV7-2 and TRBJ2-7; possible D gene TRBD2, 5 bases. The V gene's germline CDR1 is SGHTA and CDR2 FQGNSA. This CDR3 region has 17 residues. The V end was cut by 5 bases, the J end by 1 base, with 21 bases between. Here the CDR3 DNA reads TGTGCCAGCAGCCTGCGCCGTCTGGGAGTATCTTCCTACGAGCAGTACTTC. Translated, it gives CASSLRRLGVSSYEQYF.

The CDR3 DNA is TGTGCCTGGAGTGGGGCAGTTGAGCAGTACTTC. This codes for CAWSGAVEQYF. The rearrangement joins TRBV30 to TRBJ2-7; D gene unclear. From germline, CDR1 is GTSNPN and CDR2 SVGIG (reference sequence). The length of the CDR3 is 11 residues. Trimming cost V 1 base and J 7 bases, with 8 bases left between them. Supplemented by reference TRBV30 and TRBJ2-7, the full variable domain reads SQTIHQWPATLVQPVGSPLSLECTVEGTSNPNLYWYRQAAGRGLQLLFYSVGIGQISSEVPQNLSASRPQDRQFILSSKKLLLSDSGFYLCAWSGAVEQYFGPGTRLTVT.

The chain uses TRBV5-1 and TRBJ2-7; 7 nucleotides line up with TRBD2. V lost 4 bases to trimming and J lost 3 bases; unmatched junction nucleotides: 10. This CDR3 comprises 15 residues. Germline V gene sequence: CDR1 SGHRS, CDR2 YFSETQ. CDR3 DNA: TGCGCCAGCAGCCCCTGGGGGGGGTCGGGCTACGAGCAGTACTTC. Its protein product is CASSPWGGSGYEQYF.

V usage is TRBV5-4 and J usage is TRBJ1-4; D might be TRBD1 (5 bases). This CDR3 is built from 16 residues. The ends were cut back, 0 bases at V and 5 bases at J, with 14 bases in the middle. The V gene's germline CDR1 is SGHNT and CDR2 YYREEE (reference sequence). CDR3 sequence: CASSLERGRSNEKLFF. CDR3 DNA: TGTGCCAGCAGCTTGGAGCGGGGCCGATCAAATGAAAAACTGTTTTTT.

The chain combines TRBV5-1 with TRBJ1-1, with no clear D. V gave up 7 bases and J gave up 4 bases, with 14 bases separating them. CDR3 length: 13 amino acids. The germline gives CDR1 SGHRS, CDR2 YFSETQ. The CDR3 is CASRLTWGTEAFF. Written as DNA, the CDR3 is TGCGCCAGCCGCCTGACTTGGGGCACTGAAGCTTTCTTT.

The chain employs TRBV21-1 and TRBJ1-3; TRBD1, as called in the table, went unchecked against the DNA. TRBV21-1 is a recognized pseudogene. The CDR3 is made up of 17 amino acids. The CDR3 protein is CASRHPEPPPSGNTIYF. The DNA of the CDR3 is TGTGCCAGCCGACACCCCGAACCGCCTCCATCTGGAAACACCATATATTTT.

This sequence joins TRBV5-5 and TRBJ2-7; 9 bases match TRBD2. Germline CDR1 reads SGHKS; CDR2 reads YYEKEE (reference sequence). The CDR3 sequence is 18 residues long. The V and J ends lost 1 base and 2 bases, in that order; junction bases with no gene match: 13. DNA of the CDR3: TGTGCCAGCAGCTTGCGGGAGATGGCGGGGGGGCCGGCCTACGAGCAGTACTTC. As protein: CASSLREMAGGPAYEQYF.

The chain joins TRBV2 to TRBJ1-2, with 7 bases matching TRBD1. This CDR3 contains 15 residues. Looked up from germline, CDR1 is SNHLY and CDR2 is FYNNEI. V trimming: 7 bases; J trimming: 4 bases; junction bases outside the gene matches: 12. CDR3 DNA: TGTGCCAGCAATCCCGCCACGGGACAGACCTATGGCTACACCTTC. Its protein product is CASNPATGQTYGYTF.

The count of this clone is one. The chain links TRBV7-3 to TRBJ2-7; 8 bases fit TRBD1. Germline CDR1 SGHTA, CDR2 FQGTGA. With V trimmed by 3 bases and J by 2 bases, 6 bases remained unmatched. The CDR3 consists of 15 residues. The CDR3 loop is CASSFAGGPAYEQYF. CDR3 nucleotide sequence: TGTGCCAGCAGCTTCGCAGGGGGCCCTGCCTACGAGCAGTACTTC.